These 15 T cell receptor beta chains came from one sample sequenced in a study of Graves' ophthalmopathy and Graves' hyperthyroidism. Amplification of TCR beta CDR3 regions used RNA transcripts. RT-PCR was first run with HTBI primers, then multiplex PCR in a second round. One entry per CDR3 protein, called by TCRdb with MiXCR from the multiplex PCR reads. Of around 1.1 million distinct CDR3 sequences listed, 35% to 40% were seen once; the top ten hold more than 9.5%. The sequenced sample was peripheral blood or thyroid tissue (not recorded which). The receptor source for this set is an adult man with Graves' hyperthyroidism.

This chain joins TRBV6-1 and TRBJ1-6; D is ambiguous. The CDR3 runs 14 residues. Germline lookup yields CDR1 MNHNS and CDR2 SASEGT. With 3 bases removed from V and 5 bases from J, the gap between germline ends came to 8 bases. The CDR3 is CASSDEGDNSPLHF. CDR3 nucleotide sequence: TGTGCCAGCAGTGACGAGGGAGATAATTCACCCCTCCACTTT.

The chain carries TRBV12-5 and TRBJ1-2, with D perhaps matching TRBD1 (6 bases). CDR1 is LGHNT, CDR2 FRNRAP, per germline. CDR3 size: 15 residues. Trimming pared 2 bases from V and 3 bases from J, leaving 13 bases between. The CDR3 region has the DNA TGTGCTAGTGGTTTGTCGGGGGCGGACTACTATGGCTACACCTTC. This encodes CASGLSGADYYGYTF. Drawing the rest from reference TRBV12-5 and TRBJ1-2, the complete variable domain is DARVTQTPRHKVTEMGQEVTMRCQPILGHNTVFWYRQTMMQGLELLAYFRNRAPLDDSGMPKDRFSAEMPDATLATLKIQPSEPRDSAVYFCASGLSGADYYGYTFGSGTRLTVV.

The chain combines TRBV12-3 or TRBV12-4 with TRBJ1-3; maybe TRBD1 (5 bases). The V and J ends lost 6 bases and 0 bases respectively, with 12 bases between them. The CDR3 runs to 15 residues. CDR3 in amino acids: CASREGRLSGNTIYF. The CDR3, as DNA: TGTGCCAGCAGGGAGGGACGTCTCTCTGGAAACACCATATATTTT.

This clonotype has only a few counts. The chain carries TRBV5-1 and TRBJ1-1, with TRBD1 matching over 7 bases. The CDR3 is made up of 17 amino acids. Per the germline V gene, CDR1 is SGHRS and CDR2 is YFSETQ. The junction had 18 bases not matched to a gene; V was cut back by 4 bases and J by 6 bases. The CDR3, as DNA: TGCGCCAGCAGCGTAAGACAGGGAGGGGGCGCGGGGTCTGAAGCTTTCTTT. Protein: CASSVRQGGGAGSEAFF.

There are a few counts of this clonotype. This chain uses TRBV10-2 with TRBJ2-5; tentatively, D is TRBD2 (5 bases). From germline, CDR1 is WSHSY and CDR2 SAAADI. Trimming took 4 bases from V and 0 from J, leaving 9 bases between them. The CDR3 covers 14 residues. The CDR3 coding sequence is TGCGCCAGCAGTGGGGTTAGCGACCAAGAGACCCAGTACTTC. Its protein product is CASSGVSDQETQYF.

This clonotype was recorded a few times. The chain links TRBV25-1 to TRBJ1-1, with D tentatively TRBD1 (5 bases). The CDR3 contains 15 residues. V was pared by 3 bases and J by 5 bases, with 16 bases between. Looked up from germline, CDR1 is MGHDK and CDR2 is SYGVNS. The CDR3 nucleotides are TGTGCCAGCAGTGATTTGTGGGGTGAGGGGACTGAAGCTTTCTTT. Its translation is CASSDLWGEGTEAFF.

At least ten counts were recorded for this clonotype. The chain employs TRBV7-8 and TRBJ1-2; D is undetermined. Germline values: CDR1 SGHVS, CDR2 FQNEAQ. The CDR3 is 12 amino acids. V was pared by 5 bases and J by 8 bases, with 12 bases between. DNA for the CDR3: TGTGCCAGCAGCCCAAACCCGACCGGCTACACCTTC. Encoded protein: CASSPNPTGYTF.

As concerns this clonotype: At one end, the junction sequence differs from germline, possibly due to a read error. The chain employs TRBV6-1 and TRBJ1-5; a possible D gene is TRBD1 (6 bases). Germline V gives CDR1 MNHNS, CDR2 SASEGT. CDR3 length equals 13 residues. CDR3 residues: CAGRGVGNQPQHF. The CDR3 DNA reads TGTGCCGGCAGGGGCGTCGGCAATCAGCCCCAGCATTTT.

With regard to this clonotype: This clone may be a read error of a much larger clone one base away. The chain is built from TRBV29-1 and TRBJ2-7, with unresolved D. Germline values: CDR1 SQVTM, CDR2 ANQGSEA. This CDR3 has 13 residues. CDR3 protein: CGVTYSHSYEQYF. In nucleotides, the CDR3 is TGCGGCGTTACTTACAGTCACTCCTACGAGCAGTACTTC.

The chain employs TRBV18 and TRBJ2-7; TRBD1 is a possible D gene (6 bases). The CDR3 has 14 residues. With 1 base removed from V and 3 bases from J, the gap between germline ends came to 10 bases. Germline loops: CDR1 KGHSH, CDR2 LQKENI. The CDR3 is CASSPQQGDYEQYF. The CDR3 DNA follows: TGTGCCAGCTCACCACAACAGGGAGACTACGAGCAGTACTTC.

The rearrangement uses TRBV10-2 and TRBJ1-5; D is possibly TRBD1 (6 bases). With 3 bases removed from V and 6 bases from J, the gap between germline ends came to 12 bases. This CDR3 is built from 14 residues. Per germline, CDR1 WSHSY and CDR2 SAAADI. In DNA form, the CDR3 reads TGCGCCAGCAGTGAAGGGGGGAAGGGTCAGCCCCAGCATTTT. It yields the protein CASSEGGKGQPQHF.

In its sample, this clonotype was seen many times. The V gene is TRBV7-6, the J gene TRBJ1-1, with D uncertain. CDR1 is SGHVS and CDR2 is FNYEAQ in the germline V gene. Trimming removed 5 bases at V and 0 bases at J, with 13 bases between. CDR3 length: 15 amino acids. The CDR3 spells CASSPPDGLNTEAFF. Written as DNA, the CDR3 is TGTGCCAGCAGCCCCCCCGACGGCCTGAACACTGAAGCTTTCTTT.

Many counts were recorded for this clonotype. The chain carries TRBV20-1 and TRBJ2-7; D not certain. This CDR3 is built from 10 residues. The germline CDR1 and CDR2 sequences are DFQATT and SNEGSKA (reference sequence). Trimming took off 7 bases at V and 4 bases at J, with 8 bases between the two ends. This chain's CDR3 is CSGWRYEQYF. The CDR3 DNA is TGCAGTGGATGGCGTTACGAGCAGTACTTC.

The CDR3 sequence is CASSSTTSGDQETQYF. In nucleotides, the CDR3 is TGTGCCAGCAGTAGCACGACTAGCGGGGACCAAGAGACCCAGTACTTC. This chain uses TRBV25-1 with TRBJ2-5; the match to TRBD2 covers 11 bases. V lost 5 bases and J lost 0; bases outside the gene matches: 5. Germline V gives CDR1 MGHDK, CDR2 SYGVNS. This CDR3 is built from 16 residues.

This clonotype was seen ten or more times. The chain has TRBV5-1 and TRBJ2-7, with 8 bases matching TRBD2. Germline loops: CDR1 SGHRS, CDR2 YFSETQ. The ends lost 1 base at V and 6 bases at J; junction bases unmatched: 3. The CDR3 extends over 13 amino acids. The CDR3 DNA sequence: TGCGCCAGCAGCTTGACGGGAGGGGGCGAGCAGTACTTC. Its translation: CASSLTGGGEQYF.